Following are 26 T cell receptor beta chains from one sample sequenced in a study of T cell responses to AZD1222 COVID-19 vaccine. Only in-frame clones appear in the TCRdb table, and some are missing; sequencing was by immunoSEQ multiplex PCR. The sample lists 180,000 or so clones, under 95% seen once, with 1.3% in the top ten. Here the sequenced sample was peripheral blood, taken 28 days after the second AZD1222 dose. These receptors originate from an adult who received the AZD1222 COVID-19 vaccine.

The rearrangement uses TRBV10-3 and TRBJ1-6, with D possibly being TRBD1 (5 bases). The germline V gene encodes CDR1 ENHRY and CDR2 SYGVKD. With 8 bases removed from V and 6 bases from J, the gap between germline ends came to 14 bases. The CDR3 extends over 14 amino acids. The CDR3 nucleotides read TGTGCCATCGGACCGGACAAGCTTAATTCACCCCTCCACTTT. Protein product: CAIGPDKLNSPLHF.

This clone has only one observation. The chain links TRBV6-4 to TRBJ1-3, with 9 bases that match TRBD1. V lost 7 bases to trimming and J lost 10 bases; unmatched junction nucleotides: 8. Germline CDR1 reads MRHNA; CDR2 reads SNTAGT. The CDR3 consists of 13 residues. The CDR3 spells CASTGTGKGTIYF. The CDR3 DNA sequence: TGTGCCAGCACCGGGACAGGGAAAGGGACCATATATTTT.

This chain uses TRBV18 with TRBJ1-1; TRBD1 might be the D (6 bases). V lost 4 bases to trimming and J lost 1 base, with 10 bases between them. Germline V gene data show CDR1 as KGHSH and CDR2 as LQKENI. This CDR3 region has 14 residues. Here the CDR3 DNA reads TGTGCCAGCTCACGCTTGGACAGGAACACTGAAGCTTTCTTT. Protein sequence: CASSRLDRNTEAFF.

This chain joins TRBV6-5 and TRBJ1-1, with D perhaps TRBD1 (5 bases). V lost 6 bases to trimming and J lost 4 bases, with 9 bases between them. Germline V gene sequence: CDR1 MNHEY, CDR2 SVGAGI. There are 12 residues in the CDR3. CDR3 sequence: CASSPGATEAFF. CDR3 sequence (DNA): TGTGCCAGCAGCCCCGGGGCCACTGAAGCTTTCTTT.

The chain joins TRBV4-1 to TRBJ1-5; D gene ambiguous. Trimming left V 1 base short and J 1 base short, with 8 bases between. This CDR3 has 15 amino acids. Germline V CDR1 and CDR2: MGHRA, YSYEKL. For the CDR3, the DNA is TGCGCCAGCAGCCAAGCCCGGGCGAGCAATCAGCCCCAGCATTTT. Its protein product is CASSQARASNQPQHF.

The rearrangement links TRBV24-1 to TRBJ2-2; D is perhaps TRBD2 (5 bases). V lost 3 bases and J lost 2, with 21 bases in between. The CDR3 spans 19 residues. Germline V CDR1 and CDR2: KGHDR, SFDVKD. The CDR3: CATSDGNDWRRGNTGELFF. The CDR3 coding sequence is TGTGCCACCAGTGATGGGAACGACTGGAGGAGAGGAAACACCGGGGAGCTGTTTTTT.

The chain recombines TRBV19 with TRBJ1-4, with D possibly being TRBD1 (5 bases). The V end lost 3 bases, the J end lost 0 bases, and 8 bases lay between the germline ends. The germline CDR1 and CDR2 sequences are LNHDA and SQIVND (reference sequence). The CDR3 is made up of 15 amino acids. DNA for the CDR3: TGTGCCAGTAGTATGACAGTTGCAACTAATGAAAAACTGTTTTTT. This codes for CASSMTVATNEKLFF.

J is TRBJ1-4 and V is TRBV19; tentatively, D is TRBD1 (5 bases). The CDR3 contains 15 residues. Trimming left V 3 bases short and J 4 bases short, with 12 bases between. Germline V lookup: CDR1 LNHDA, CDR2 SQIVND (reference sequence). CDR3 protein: CASSIIGTGNEKLFF. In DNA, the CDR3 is TGTGCCAGTAGTATCATCGGGACCGGTAATGAAAAACTGTTTTTT.

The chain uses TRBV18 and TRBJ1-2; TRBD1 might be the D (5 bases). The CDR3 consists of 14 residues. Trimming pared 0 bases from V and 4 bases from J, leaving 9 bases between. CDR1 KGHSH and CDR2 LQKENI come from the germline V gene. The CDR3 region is CASSPPPGLYGYTF. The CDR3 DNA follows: TGTGCCAGCTCACCACCGCCAGGGCTCTATGGCTACACCTTC.

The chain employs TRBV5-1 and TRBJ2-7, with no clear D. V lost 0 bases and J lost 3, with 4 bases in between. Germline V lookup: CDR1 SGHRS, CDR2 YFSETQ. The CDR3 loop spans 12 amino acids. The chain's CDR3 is CASSLDGYEQYF. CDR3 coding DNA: TGCGCCAGCAGCTTGGACGGCTACGAGCAGTACTTC.

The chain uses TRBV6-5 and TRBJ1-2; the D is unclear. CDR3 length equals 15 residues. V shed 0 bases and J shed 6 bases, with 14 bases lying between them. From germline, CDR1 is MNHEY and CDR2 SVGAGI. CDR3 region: CASSYSTSGRDGYTF. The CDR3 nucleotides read TGTGCCAGCAGTTACTCGACGAGTGGGAGGGATGGCTACACCTTC.

CDR3 sequence reads: CASWGQGLLPNYGYTF. The CDR3 bases are TGTGCCAGCTGGGGACAGGGGCTTTTACCCAACTATGGCTACACCTTC. The chain uses TRBV2 and TRBJ1-2; 10 bases fit TRBD1. J lost 2 bases, V lost 8 bases, and 11 bases had no gene match. Germline loops: CDR1 SNHLY, CDR2 FYNNEI. This CDR3 has 16 amino acids.

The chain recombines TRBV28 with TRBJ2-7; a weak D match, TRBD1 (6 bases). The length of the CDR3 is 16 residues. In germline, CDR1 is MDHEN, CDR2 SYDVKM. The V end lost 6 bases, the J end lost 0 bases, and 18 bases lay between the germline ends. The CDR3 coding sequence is TGTGCCAGCAGACCCCAAACAGGGTCCCACTCCTACGAGCAGTACTTC. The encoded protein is CASRPQTGSHSYEQYF.

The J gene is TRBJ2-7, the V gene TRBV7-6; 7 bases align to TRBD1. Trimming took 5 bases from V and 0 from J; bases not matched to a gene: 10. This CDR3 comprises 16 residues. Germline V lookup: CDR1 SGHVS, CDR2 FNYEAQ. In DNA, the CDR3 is TGTGCCAGCAGCCTCCTGACAGGGAAAAACTCCTACGAGCAGTACTTC. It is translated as CASSLLTGKNSYEQYF.

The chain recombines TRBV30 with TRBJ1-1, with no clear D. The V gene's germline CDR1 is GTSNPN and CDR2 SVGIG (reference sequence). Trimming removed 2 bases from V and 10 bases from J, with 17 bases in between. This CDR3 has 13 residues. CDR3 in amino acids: CAWSRNGVERAFF. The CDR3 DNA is TGTGCCTGGAGTCGTAACGGGGTAGAAAGAGCTTTCTTT.

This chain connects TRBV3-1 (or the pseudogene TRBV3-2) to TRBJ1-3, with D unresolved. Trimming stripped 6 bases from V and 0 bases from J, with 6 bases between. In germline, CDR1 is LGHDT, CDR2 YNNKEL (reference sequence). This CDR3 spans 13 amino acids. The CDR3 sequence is CASSQSSGNTIYF. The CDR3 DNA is TGTGCCAGCAGTCAAAGCTCTGGAAACACCATATATTTT.

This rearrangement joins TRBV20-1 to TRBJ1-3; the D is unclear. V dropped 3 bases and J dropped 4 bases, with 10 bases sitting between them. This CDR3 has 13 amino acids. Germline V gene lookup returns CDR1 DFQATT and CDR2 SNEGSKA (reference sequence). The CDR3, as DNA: TGCAGTGCTAGTAGCGTTCAGGGAAACACCATATATTTT. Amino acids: CSASSVQGNTIYF.

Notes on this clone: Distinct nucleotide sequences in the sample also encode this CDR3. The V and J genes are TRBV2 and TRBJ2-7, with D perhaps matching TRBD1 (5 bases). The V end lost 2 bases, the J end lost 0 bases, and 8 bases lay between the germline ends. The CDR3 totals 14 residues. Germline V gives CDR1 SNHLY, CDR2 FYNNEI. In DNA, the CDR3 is TGTGCCAGCAGTGAAACAGGAACCTCCTACGAGCAGTACTTC. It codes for CASSETGTSYEQYF. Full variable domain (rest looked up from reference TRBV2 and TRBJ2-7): EPEVTQTPSHQVTQMGQEVILRCVPISNHLYFYWYRQILGQKVEFLVSFYNNEISEKSEIFDDQFSVERPDGSNFTLKIRSTKLEDSAMYFCASSETGTSYEQYFGPGTRLTVT.

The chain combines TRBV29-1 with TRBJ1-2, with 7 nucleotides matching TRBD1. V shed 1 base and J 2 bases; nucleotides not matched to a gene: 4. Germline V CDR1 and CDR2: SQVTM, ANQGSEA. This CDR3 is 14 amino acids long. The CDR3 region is CSVEGGGQNYGYTF. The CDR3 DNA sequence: TGCAGCGTTGAAGGAGGGGGACAGAACTATGGCTACACCTTC.

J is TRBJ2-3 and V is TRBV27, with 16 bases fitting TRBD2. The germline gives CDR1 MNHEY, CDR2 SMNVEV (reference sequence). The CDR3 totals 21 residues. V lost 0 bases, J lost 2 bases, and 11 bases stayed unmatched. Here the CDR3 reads CASSLSILGLAGGPHTDTQYF. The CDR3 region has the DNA TGTGCCAGCAGTTTATCGATCCTGGGACTAGCGGGGGGGCCCCACACAGATACGCAGTATTTT.

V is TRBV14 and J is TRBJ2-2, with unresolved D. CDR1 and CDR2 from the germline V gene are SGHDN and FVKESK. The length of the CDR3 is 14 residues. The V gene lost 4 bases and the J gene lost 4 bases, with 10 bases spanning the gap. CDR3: CASSLNFLTGELFF. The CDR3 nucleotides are TGTGCCAGCAGCCTGAATTTTCTCACCGGGGAGCTGTTTTTT. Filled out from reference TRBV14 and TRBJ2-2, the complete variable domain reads EAGVTQFPSHSVIEKGQTVTLRCDPISGHDNLYWYRRVMGKEIKFLLHFVKESKQDESGMPNNRFLAERTGGTYSTLKVQPAELEDSGVYFCASSLNFLTGELFFGEGSRLTVL.

The CDR3 DNA reads as TGTGCCAGCAGTGAATCAGAGTCCGAGCAGTACTTC. Its protein is CASSESESEQYF. The chain is built from TRBV6-1 and TRBJ2-7; D is uncertain. With 2 bases removed from V and 6 bases from J, the gap between germline ends came to 8 bases. Germline CDR1 MNHNS, CDR2 SASEGT. CDR3 size: 12 residues.

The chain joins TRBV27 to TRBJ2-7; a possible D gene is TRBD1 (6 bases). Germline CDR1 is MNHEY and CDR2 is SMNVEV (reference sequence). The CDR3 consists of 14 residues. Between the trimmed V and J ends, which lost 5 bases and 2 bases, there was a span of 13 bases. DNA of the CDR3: TGTGCCAGCAGTACCGGACAGCTTACCTACGAGCAGTACTTC. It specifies CASSTGQLTYEQYF.

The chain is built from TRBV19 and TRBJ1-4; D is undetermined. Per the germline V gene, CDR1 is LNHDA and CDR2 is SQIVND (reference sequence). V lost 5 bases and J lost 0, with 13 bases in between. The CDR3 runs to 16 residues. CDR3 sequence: CASSPGAAATNEKLFF. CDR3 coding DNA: TGTGCCAGTAGTCCGGGAGCAGCTGCAACTAATGAAAAACTGTTTTTT.

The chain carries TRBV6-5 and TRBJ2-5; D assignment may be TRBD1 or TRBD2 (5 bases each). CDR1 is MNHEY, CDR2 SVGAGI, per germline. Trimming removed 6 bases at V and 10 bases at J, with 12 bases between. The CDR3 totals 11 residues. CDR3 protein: CASSVWGIQYF. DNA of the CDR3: TGTGCCAGCAGCGTATGGGGGATCCAGTACTTC.

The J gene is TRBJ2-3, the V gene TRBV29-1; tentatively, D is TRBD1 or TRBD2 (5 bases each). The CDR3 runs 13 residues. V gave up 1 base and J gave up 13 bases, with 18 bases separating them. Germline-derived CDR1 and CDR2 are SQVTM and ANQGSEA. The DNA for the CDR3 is TGCAGCGTTGAAGCGTTGGGGGTTGGTGTGGAGTATTTT. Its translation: CSVEALGVGVEYF.